Listed here are 21 T cell receptor beta chains from one sample, sequenced in a study of blood T cell repertoires in COVID-19. Produced via immunoSEQ multiplex PCR; TCRdb's table is partial and in-frame only. The repertoire holds 130,000 to 150,000 clones, with approximately 88% as singletons. Sequenced input: peripheral blood. The receptors originated from a woman aged 45-59 years with acute or convalescent COVID-19.

The chain joins TRBV21-1 to TRBJ2-7; whether TRBD2, the table's D call, matches the DNA was not checked. TRBV21-1 is noted as a pseudogene. The CDR3 is 16 residues long. CDR3 nucleotide sequence: TGTGCCAGCAGCAAGGGTACGGCGGGGGACTCCTACGAGCAGTACTTC. Translation: CASSKGTAGDSYEQYF.

A few counts support this clone. The chain couples TRBV11-3 to TRBJ2-2, with 8 bases that match TRBD2. V lost 5 bases to trimming and J lost 4 bases; unmatched junction nucleotides: 6. The CDR3 runs to 15 residues. Germline V CDR1 and CDR2: SGHNT, YENEEA. The CDR3 DNA sequence: TGTGCCAGCAGCCGTACGAGCGGGGGCACCGGGGAGCTGTTTTTT. It is translated as CASSRTSGGTGELFF.

The chain has TRBV19 and TRBJ1-2; 8 bases match TRBD1. Germline CDR1 and CDR2: LNHDA and SQIVND (reference sequence). The CDR3 spans 14 residues. Trimming took 1 base from V and 7 from J; bases not matched to a gene: 5. The CDR3 spells CASSIGQGASGYTF. The CDR3 nucleotides are TGTGCCAGTAGTATAGGTCAGGGGGCGAGTGGCTACACCTTC.

The rearrangement joins TRBV5-1 to TRBJ1-2; 10 bases agree with TRBD1. This CDR3 is 15 amino acids long. The germline CDR1 and CDR2 sequences are SGHRS and YFSETQ. The ends lost 4 bases at V and 3 bases at J; junction bases unmatched: 6. The CDR3 here is CASSPQTGGDYGYTF. In DNA, the CDR3 is TGCGCCAGCAGCCCACAGACAGGGGGCGACTATGGCTACACCTTC.

The chain recombines TRBV9 with TRBJ2-5, with D maybe TRBD2 (6 bases). Germline V gives CDR1 SGDLS, CDR2 YYNGEE. The CDR3 is made up of 15 amino acids. The germline V and J ends were trimmed by 4 bases and 5 bases, with 18 bases remaining between them. Here the CDR3 reads CASSRDRERVETQYF. In DNA form, the CDR3 reads TGTGCCAGCAGCCGCGACCGGGAGAGGGTGGAGACCCAGTACTTC.

This chain uses TRBV9 with TRBJ1-1; tentative D call: TRBD1 (5 bases). The CDR3 loop spans 14 amino acids. Germline loops: CDR1 SGDLS, CDR2 YYNGEE. The V end was cut by 0 bases, the J end by 7 bases, with 13 bases between. DNA for the CDR3: TGTGCCAGCAGCGTAGGGGGCAGCTCTTATGAAGCTTTCTTT. Amino acid sequence: CASSVGGSSYEAFF.

This clone showed up just once. The gene calls are TRBV11-2 and TRBJ2-7; 9 positions match TRBD1. Germline V gene data show CDR1 as SGHAT and CDR2 as FQNNGV. This CDR3 is 15 amino acids long. The V gene end was trimmed by 5 bases and the J gene end by 1 base; junction bases not matched to a gene: 6. The CDR3 loop reads CASSRPGTGSYEQYF. Here the CDR3 DNA reads TGTGCCAGCAGCCGCCCCGGGACAGGGTCCTACGAGCAGTACTTC.

The chain has TRBV9 and TRBJ2-3, with D perhaps TRBD1 (6 bases). The CDR3 covers 15 residues. V lost 0 bases to trimming and J lost 2 bases, with 10 bases between them. Germline V gene lookup returns CDR1 SGDLS and CDR2 YYNGEE. The CDR3 nucleotides read TGTGCCAGCAGCGTAGAGCGGACAGCCACAGATACGCAGTATTTT. Its translation is CASSVERTATDTQYF.

V is TRBV10-3 and J is TRBJ1-1, with a possible D match to TRBD1 (5 bases). The CDR3 has 15 residues. Trimming shortened V by 3 bases and J by 5 bases, and 16 bases separated the two germline ends. Germline V gene lookup returns CDR1 ENHRY and CDR2 SYGVKD. For the CDR3, the DNA is TGTGCCATCAGTGATCGGGGGGAGGTAGGGACTGAAGCTTTCTTT. Residues: CAISDRGEVGTEAFF.

The chain combines TRBV29-1 with TRBJ1-2; tentative D call: TRBD1 (5 bases). The germline V and J ends were trimmed by 3 bases and 8 bases, with 16 bases remaining between them. The CDR3 length is 13 residues. Per the germline V gene, CDR1 is SQVTM and CDR2 is ANQGSEA. The CDR3 sequence: CSVDTGGSGGYTF. In DNA, the CDR3 is TGCAGCGTTGACACAGGCGGATCTGGGGGCTACACCTTC.

The chain links TRBV27 to TRBJ2-7, with D possibly matching TRBD2 (6 bases). V lost 3 bases and J lost 5, with 11 bases in between. Germline-derived CDR1 and CDR2 are MNHEY and SMNVEV (reference sequence). This CDR3 is 13 amino acids long. The CDR3 DNA reads TGTGCCAGCAGTTTTCGGGGGAACGACGAGCAGTACTTC. It encodes CASSFRGNDEQYF.

V gene TRBV18 combines with J gene TRBJ2-2; TRBD1 might be the D (6 bases). The V gene's germline CDR1 is KGHSH and CDR2 LQKENI. V lost 1 base, J lost 6 bases, and 9 bases lay in between. There are 14 residues in the CDR3. The CDR3 here is CASSPQGEAGELFF. Here the CDR3 DNA reads TGTGCCAGCTCACCACAGGGGGAAGCCGGGGAGCTGTTTTTT.

This chain connects TRBV19 to TRBJ1-1; TRBD1 matches 8 bases. J gave up 3 bases and V 5 bases, and 5 bases lay outside the gene matches. Per germline, CDR1 LNHDA and CDR2 SQIVND (reference sequence). The CDR3 has 14 residues. In DNA form, the CDR3 reads TGTGCCAGTAGTCCGGGACAGGAGGACACTGAAGCTTTCTTT. Protein product: CASSPGQEDTEAFF. Based on the CDR3 plus reference TRBV19 and TRBJ1-1, the full variable domain is DGGITQSPKYLFRKEGQNVTLSCEQNLNHDAMYWYRQDPGQGLRLIYYSQIVNDFQKGDIAEGYSVSREKKESFPLTVTSAQKNPTAFYLCASSPGQEDTEAFFGQGTRLTVV.

The CDR3 is CSVGQGNTEAFF. The CDR3 coding sequence is TGCAGCGTTGGACAGGGGAACACTGAAGCTTTCTTT. V and J are TRBV29-1 and TRBJ1-1; 7 nucleotides match TRBD1. The junction had 0 bases not matched to a gene; V was cut back by 4 bases and J by 1 base. Per germline, CDR1 SQVTM and CDR2 ANQGSEA. This CDR3 has 12 amino acids.

V and J are TRBV7-3 and TRBJ2-1; 9 bases fit TRBD2. V was pared by 3 bases and J by 5 bases, with 5 bases of the junction left unmatched. The CDR3 is made up of 15 amino acids. CDR1 is SGHTA, CDR2 FQGTGA, per germline. The CDR3 DNA sequence: TGTGCCAGCAGCTTGACTAGCGGAGGGAACAATGAGCAGTTCTTC. Protein: CASSLTSGGNNEQFF.

This chain connects TRBV6-5 to TRBJ1-1; perhaps TRBD1 as D (5 bases). CDR1 MNHEY and CDR2 SVGAGI come from the germline V gene. The V end was cut by 6 bases, the J end by 1 base, with 15 bases between. This CDR3 has 15 amino acids. The CDR3 DNA follows: TGTGCCAGCAGCGACAGACAACTAACGAACACTGAAGCTTTCTTT. It is translated as CASSDRQLTNTEAFF.

CDR3 in DNA: TGTGCCATCAGTGAGTCTTACAGGGATTCACCCCTCCACTTT. Translated, it gives CAISESYRDSPLHF. This chain connects TRBV10-3 to TRBJ1-6; D might be TRBD1 (6 bases). In germline, CDR1 is ENHRY, CDR2 SYGVKD. This CDR3 contains 14 residues. The V end lost 0 bases, the J end lost 8 bases, and 8 bases lay between the germline ends.

The J gene is TRBJ1-5, the V gene TRBV2; D remains unclear. The ends were cut back, 7 bases at V and 9 bases at J, with 22 bases in the middle. Germline V gene lookup returns CDR1 SNHLY and CDR2 FYNNEI. The CDR3 is made up of 15 amino acids. The CDR3 region is CASTERPGLSGPQHF. The CDR3 nucleotides read TGTGCCAGCACCGAAAGGCCCGGCCTCTCGGGGCCCCAGCATTTT.

This clone was recorded only once. This CDR3 is CSVVDRDGTGELFF. The CDR3 DNA sequence: TGCAGCGTTGTTGACAGGGACGGCACCGGGGAGCTGTTTTTT. This rearrangement joins TRBV29-1 to TRBJ2-2; 7 nucleotides agree with TRBD1. Germline V gene data show CDR1 as SQVTM and CDR2 as ANQGSEA. This CDR3 has 14 amino acids. The V and J ends lost 4 bases and 4 bases, in that order; junction bases with no gene match: 6.

The CDR3 region has the DNA TGTGCCAGCAGTTTATGGGACAGGGGATTAATAAGGACATCACCCCTCCACTTT. Translation gives CASSLWDRGLIRTSPLHF. The chain employs TRBV28 and TRBJ1-6; 9 bases are shared with TRBD1. The CDR3 is made up of 18 amino acids. V shed 0 bases, J shed 10 bases, and the junction held 13 bases outside the gene matches. Germline CDR1 and CDR2: MDHEN and SYDVKM.

The V and J genes are TRBV18 and TRBJ2-6; D ambiguous. This CDR3 is 15 amino acids long. V lost 5 bases to trimming and J lost 0 bases, with 8 bases between them. From germline, CDR1 is KGHSH and CDR2 LQKENI. In DNA, the CDR3 is TGTGCCAGCTCATTAACAGCCTCTGGGGCCAACGTCCTGACTTTC. It specifies CASSLTASGANVLTF. The variable domain in full, with the rest retrieved from reference TRBV18 and TRBJ2-6, is NAGVMQNPRHLVRRRGQEARLRCSPMKGHSHVYWYRQLPEEGLKFMVYLQKENIIDESGMPKERFSAEFPKEGPSILRIQQVVRGDSAAYFCASSLTASGANVLTFGAGSRLTVL.